The rows below give T cell receptor beta chains drawn from one sample of a study of cytomegalovirus exposure and HLA in healthy donors. Assay: immunoSEQ multiplex PCR; the TCRdb copy retains only in-frame clones and omits some. Of around 160,000 clones listed, roughly 79% were seen once; the top ten hold over 0.95%. What was sequenced was PBMCs. These receptors were collected from a woman between 40 and 55 years old in good health and CMV-seronegative. CDR3s leave out the opening cysteine and the closing phenylalanine or tryptophan. Rows may omit the clone size; those that give it use once, few, many or a size class.

V gene	clone size	J gene	CDR3 protein
TRBV30	.	TRBJ2-3	AWSSKRTDTQY
TRBV6-6	.	TRBJ2-5	ASSTGGGTQY
TRBV18	.	TRBJ2-1	ASSPPVTSGRDEQF
TRBV2	.	TRBJ2-5	ASLGTGGGETQY
TRBV9	few	TRBJ1-1	ASSRVAATNTEAF
TRBV19	once	TRBJ2-6	ASSRGGAGANVLT
TRBV4-1	.	TRBJ2-3	ASSQQWREQDTQY
TRBV6-6	.	TRBJ2-3	ASSYGLAGAKDTQY
TRBV9	.	TRBJ2-7	ASSPSSRAHHNEQY
TRBV15	.	TRBJ1-5	ATSRPSGRGNQPQH
TRBV9	.	TRBJ2-3	ASSAPAGSTDTQY
TRBV9	.	TRBJ1-2	ASSVALGQGYGYT
TRBV5-1	.	TRBJ2-2	ASLGTSDDGELF
TRBV7-2	.	TRBJ1-1	ASSFGQGLTEAF
TRBV5-6	few	TRBJ2-1	ASSKAKGTDIYNEQF
TRBV2	.	TRBJ1-6	ASSELLQPNSPLH
TRBV28	few	TRBJ2-7	ASSPPGQGTYEQY
TRBV2	once	TRBJ2-7	ASSQTGQGGLGQDEQY
TRBV6-5	.	TRBJ1-1	ASSYSLQGTGTEAF
TRBV7-3	.	TRBJ2-1	ASSLYSGSSSYNEQF
TRBV28	.	TRBJ1-5	ASSLGTTVTSNQPQH
TRBV11-3	.	TRBJ1-4	ASSLSATNEKLF
TRBV5-1	.	TRBJ2-2	ASSMSGPSNTGELF
TRBV30	.	TRBJ1-5	AWSGSGYSNQPQH
TRBV28	.	TRBJ1-1	ASRRGGYTEAF
TRBV6-5	.	TRBJ2-7	ASSYSEAYEQY
TRBV7-8	.	TRBJ1-1	ASSLDFSWQGGVNTEAF
TRBV9	few	TRBJ2-1	ASSAGLAGARHEQF
TRBV6-1	once	TRBJ1-5	ASIGRRGQGPQH
TRBV25-1	.	TRBJ1-1	ASKAPQGMYTEAF
TRBV6-5	.	TRBJ1-1	ASKNPGQNTEAF
TRBV6-5	.	TRBJ1-2	ASSPGQSGGYT
TRBV5-6	.	TRBJ2-7	ASSLLAGAYEQY
TRBV7-2	few	TRBJ1-1	ASSLAGGGGRAF
TRBV25-1	.	TRBJ2-3	ASSPDRDSTDTQY
TRBV27	.	TRBJ1-1	ASSSGVTGGRTEAF
TRBV18	.	TRBJ1-1	ASSKTGTYQNDGDTEAF
TRBV28	.	TRBJ2-1	ASSFGQGPYNEQF
TRBV7-9	.	TRBJ1-2	ASSPDTFYGYT
TRBV30	.	TRBJ1-2	AWSLTVYGYT
TRBV6-1	.	TRBJ2-3	ASNPGTSSTDTQY
TRBV5-1	.	TRBJ2-3	ASSPEGKFTDTQY
TRBV6-5	.	TRBJ1-2	ASRPGTGGVYGYT